What follows are 21 T cell receptor beta chains derived from one specimen sequenced in a study of T cells in Graves' hyperthyroidism and ophthalmopathy (dated by TCRdb to about 2019). The protocol used for the library was multiplex PCR. Sequencing was carried out with an Illumina HiSeq 2000. TCR beta CDR3 regions were amplified from RNA transcripts. A first-round RT-PCR of the TCR CDR3 used the HTBI primer set with the Qiagen OneStep RT-PCR kit. TCRdb trimmed the raw reads at Q25, called clones with MiXCR and kept productive beta chains. Rows are unified per CDR3 protein, each entry keeping the most common DNA and genes. In this sample the table shows under 350,000 distinct CDR3 sequences, 17% of which occur a single time. The ten largest clones represent around 57% of the sample. What was sequenced was blood. The receptors derive from a woman aged 55 to 70 with Graves' ophthalmopathy.

This rearrangement joins TRBV11-2 to TRBJ2-7, with TRBD1 matching over 7 bases. The V gene end was trimmed by 1 base and the J gene end by 6 bases; junction bases not matched to a gene: 9. From germline, CDR1 is SGHAT and CDR2 FQNNGV. The CDR3 contains 15 residues. CDR3 nucleotides: TGTGCCAGCAGCTTAGGACAGGGTGTGAATAGCGAGCAGTACTTC. Its protein is CASSLGQGVNSEQYF.

V and J are TRBV9 and TRBJ1-1; D remains ambiguous. Trimming removed 0 bases at V and 2 bases at J, with 8 bases between. The CDR3 consists of 14 residues. The germline CDR1 and CDR2 sequences are SGDLS and YYNGEE. CDR3 loop: CASSVGWDNTEAFF. The CDR3 DNA is TGTGCCAGCAGCGTAGGCTGGGATAACACTGAAGCTTTCTTT.

This clonotype was recorded at least ten times. The gene calls are TRBV6-1 and TRBJ2-7; the D is unclear. The germline gives CDR1 MNHNS, CDR2 SASEGT. Trimming removed 4 bases from V and 2 bases from J, with 9 bases in between. This CDR3 has 13 residues. CDR3 nucleotides: TGTGCCAGCAGTGTCTCACAGCCCTACGAGCAGTACTTC. Protein: CASSVSQPYEQYF.

This clonotype was detected once. The rearrangement joins TRBV11-2 to TRBJ2-7; no definite D call. V lost 6 bases and J 5 bases, leaving 20 bases between the germline ends. The germline V gene encodes CDR1 SGHAT and CDR2 FQNNGV. This CDR3 has 15 residues. CDR3 region: CASSQDEMFRNEQYF. The CDR3 DNA reads as TGTGCCAGCAGTCAAGATGAGATGTTTAGGAACGAGCAGTACTTC.

This clonotype was counted ten times or more. This chain connects TRBV13 to TRBJ2-4; 7 nucleotides match TRBD2. The length of the CDR3 is 15 residues. Trimming took 8 bases from V and 4 from J; bases not matched to a gene: 11. CDR1 and CDR2 from the germline V gene are PRHDT and FYEKMQ (reference sequence). CDR3 bases: TGTGCCAGCCTCCTCTCTGGGCGGGGGAAAAACATTCAGTACTTC. Translation: CASLLSGRGKNIQYF.

This clonotype was counted ten times or more. V usage is TRBV10-3 and J usage is TRBJ2-1, with 7 bases matching TRBD1. The CDR3 has 12 residues. V shed 7 bases, J shed 10 bases, and the junction held 7 bases outside the gene matches. Germline V gene lookup returns CDR1 ENHRY and CDR2 SYGVKD. CDR3: CAITPTGNEQFF. As DNA, the CDR3 is TGTGCCATCACCCCGACAGGGAACGAGCAGTTCTTC.

This clonotype was detected ten times or more. The chain uses TRBV5-1 and TRBJ2-7; TRBD2 might be the D (6 bases). The CDR3 contains 16 residues. The V end lost 2 bases, the J end lost 7 bases, and 22 bases lay between the germline ends. Looked up from germline, CDR1 is SGHRS and CDR2 is YFSETQ. Here the CDR3 reads CASSFGGYDSRSEQYF. CDR3 sequence (DNA): TGCGCCAGCAGCTTTGGGGGGTATGACTCCCGTAGTGAGCAGTACTTC. The whole variable domain, remainder taken from reference TRBV5-1 and TRBJ2-7, is KAGVTQTPRYLIKTRGQQVTLSCSPISGHRSVSWYQQTPGQGLQFLFEYFSETQRNKGNFPGRFSGRQFSNSRSEMNVSTLELGDSALYLCASSFGGYDSRSEQYFGPGTRLTVT.

This clonotype was counted many times. This rearrangement joins TRBV5-5 to TRBJ2-1, with TRBD2 identical over 9 bases. The CDR3 is made up of 16 amino acids. The junction had 6 bases not matched to a gene; V was cut back by 3 bases and J by 2 bases. Germline V gene lookup returns CDR1 SGHKS and CDR2 YYEKEE (reference sequence). The CDR3 sequence is CASSYSGSIPYNEQFF. The CDR3 region has the DNA TGTGCCAGCAGCTATAGCGGGAGTATCCCCTACAATGAGCAGTTCTTC.

This clonotype was detected ten times or more. The rearrangement links TRBV5-1 to TRBJ1-5, with D possibly TRBD1 on 5 matching bases. Per germline, CDR1 SGHRS and CDR2 YFSETQ. Trimming shortened V by 3 bases and J by 8 bases, and 15 bases separated the two germline ends. The CDR3 extends over 14 amino acids. The CDR3 loop reads CASSSGEQGKPQHF. DNA of the CDR3: TGCGCCAGCAGCTCGGGGGAGCAGGGCAAGCCCCAGCATTTT.

This clonotype was counted at least ten times. The V call is TRBV9, the J call TRBJ2-3, with D unresolved. In germline, CDR1 is SGDLS, CDR2 YYNGEE. The CDR3 loop spans 13 amino acids. Deletions cut 0 bases from V and 3 bases from J, with 5 bases between. The CDR3 bases are TGTGCCAGCAGCGTAGCGGGTACAGATACGCAGTATTTT. It codes for CASSVAGTDTQYF. The variable domain in full, completed from reference TRBV9 and TRBJ2-3, reads DSGVTQTPKHLITATGQRVTLRCSPRSGDLSVYWYQQSLDQGLQFLIQYYNGEERAKGNILERFSAQQFPDLHSELNLSSLELGDSALYFCASSVAGTDTQYFGPGTRLTVL.

The chain links TRBV7-3 to TRBJ2-2; 7 bases agree with TRBD2. CDR1 is SGHTA and CDR2 is FQGTGA in the germline V gene. This CDR3 comprises 16 residues. Losses at the gene ends were 1 base for V and 5 bases for J; bases not matched to a gene: 7. The CDR3: CASSLMGGGTTGELFF. CDR3 coding DNA: TGTGCCAGCAGCTTAATGGGCGGGGGAACGACCGGGGAGCTGTTTTTT.

A few counts support this clonotype. V gene TRBV7-2 combines with J gene TRBJ2-1; D may be TRBD2 (7 bases). Deletions cut 4 bases from V and 2 bases from J, with 12 bases between. Germline CDR1 is SGHTA and CDR2 is FQGNSA. The CDR3 extends over 15 amino acids. CDR3 in amino acids: CASSSGGAPYNEQFF. For the CDR3, the DNA is TGTGCCAGCAGCTCTGGGGGGGCCCCCTACAATGAGCAGTTCTTC. Full variable domain (missing parts from reference TRBV7-2 and TRBJ2-1): GAGVSQSPSNKVTEKGKDVELRCDPISGHTALYWYRQSLGQGLEFLIYFQGNSAPDKSGLPSDRFSAERTGGSVSTLTIQRTQQEDSAVYLCASSSGGAPYNEQFFGPGTRLTVL.

The sample holds many counts of this clonotype. The CDR3 protein is CASKEQGSREKLFF. DNA of the CDR3: TGCGCCAGCAAGGAACAGGGTAGTCGAGAAAAACTGTTTTTT. V is TRBV5-1 and J is TRBJ1-4; D possibly corresponds to TRBD1 (6 bases). In germline, CDR1 is SGHRS, CDR2 YFSETQ. CDR3 length: 14 amino acids. V gave up 6 bases and J gave up 8 bases, with 17 bases separating them. The complete variable domain, with remaining parts taken from reference TRBV5-1 and TRBJ1-4, reads KAGVTQTPRYLIKTRGQQVTLSCSPISGHRSVSWYQQTPGQGLQFLFEYFSETQRNKGNFPGRFSGRQFSNSRSEMNVSTLELGDSALYLCASKEQGSREKLFFGSGTQLSVL.

Comment on this clonotype: A clone one base away is much larger, so this may be a read error. The V gene is TRBV20-1, the J gene TRBJ2-2, with D perhaps assigned TRBD1 or TRBD2 (5 bases each). Germline assignment: CDR1 DFQATT and CDR2 SNEGSKA (reference sequence). The CDR3 runs to 12 residues. V was trimmed by 6 bases and J by 4 bases, leaving 9 bases between them. The CDR3 here is CSAVGPTGELFF. The CDR3 DNA is TGCAGTGCCGTGGGACCCACCGGGGAGCTGTTTTTT.

This clonotype was detected ten times or more. The rearrangement links TRBV20-1 to TRBJ1-4, with 10 bases aligning to TRBD1. Germline CDR1 DFQATT, CDR2 SNEGSKA (reference sequence). This CDR3 has 13 amino acids. V shed 5 bases and J 9 bases; nucleotides not matched to a gene: 6. CDR3 DNA sequence: TGCAGTGCTGTCTCGGGACAGGGGCAAAAACTGTTTTTT. It translates to CSAVSGQGQKLFF.

V and J are TRBV7-9 and TRBJ2-5; D gene unclear. Trimming stripped 2 bases from V and 2 bases from J, with 9 bases between. Germline values: CDR1 SEHNR, CDR2 FQNEAQ (reference sequence). This CDR3 has 14 amino acids. The CDR3 DNA follows: TGTGCCAGCAGCTTAATGTCAGTTCAAGAGACCCAGTACTTC. Translation gives CASSLMSVQETQYF. Full variable domain (rest looked up from reference TRBV7-9 and TRBJ2-5): DTGVSQNPRHKITKRGQNVTFRCDPISEHNRLYWYRQTLGQGPEFLTYFQNEAQLEKSRLLSDRFSAERPKGSFSTLEIQRTEQGDSAMYLCASSLMSVQETQYFGPGTRLLVL.

This clonotype occurred a few times. This chain links TRBV28 with TRBJ1-2; maybe TRBD1 (5 bases). V was clipped by 7 bases and J by 8 bases, with 14 bases between them. The CDR3 covers 12 residues. Germline values: CDR1 MDHEN, CDR2 SYDVKM. The chain's CDR3 is CASTSGGRGYTF. CDR3 DNA sequence: TGTGCCAGCACCAGTGGGGGACGGGGCTACACCTTC.

V usage is TRBV6-1 and J usage is TRBJ2-5, with 8 nucleotides matching TRBD2. Trimming at V came to 6 bases and at J to 5 bases, leaving 11 bases not matched to a gene. Germline V gene data show CDR1 as MNHNS and CDR2 as SASEGT. CDR3 length: 15 residues. The DNA of the CDR3 is TGTGCCAGCAGCTGGACTAGCAGGACTAAGGAGACCCAGTACTTC. Protein product: CASSWTSRTKETQYF.

This clonotype was counted ten times or more. The gene calls are TRBV2 and TRBJ1-5; D is ambiguous. Trimming left V 4 bases short and J 4 bases short, with 11 bases between. This CDR3 has 14 residues. Germline lookup yields CDR1 SNHLY and CDR2 FYNNEI. The CDR3 protein is CASSGSTVNQPQHF. The DNA for the CDR3 is TGTGCCAGCAGTGGCAGTACTGTAAATCAGCCCCAGCATTTT.

The chain links TRBV6-2 or TRBV6-3 to TRBJ2-7; the D call may be TRBD1 or TRBD2 (6 bases each). CDR1 and CDR2 (germline): MNHEY, SVGEGT. CDR3 length: 14 amino acids. V was pared by 8 bases and J by 0 bases, with 14 bases between. CDR3 protein: CASCGGTHSYEQYF. The CDR3 DNA sequence: TGTGCCAGCTGTGGCGGGACACACTCCTACGAGCAGTACTTC.

Notes on this clonotype: Its ends do not fully match the called genes, so a read error is possible. This rearrangement joins TRBV5-8 to TRBJ2-6, with 7 bases fitting TRBD1. CDR3 size: 17 residues. The germline gives CDR1 SGHTS, CDR2 YDEGEE. CDR3 sequence: CVSSFGLGGAGANVLTF. The CDR3, as DNA: TGTGTCAGCAGCTTCGGATTAGGGGGCGCTGGGGCCAACGTCCTGACTTTC.